The 20 T cell receptor beta chains listed next were all sequenced from one sample in a study of T cells in Graves' hyperthyroidism and ophthalmopathy. Amplified regions were TCR beta CDR3 sequences from RNA transcripts. RT-PCR in the first round (using the HTBI primer set) targeted the TCR CDR3. MiXCR, run by TCRdb on the multiplex PCR reads, gives a single entry per CDR3 protein. The profile shows 300,000 to 400,000 distinct CDR3 sequences, 21% of them singletons. Input material: blood. The receptors were sampled from a woman between 45 and 60 years old with Graves' hyperthyroidism.

CDR3 DNA sequence: TGTGCCAGCACTAGCGCCGGCACAGATACGCAGTATTTT. It is translated as CASTSAGTDTQYF. The rearrangement links TRBV6-1 to TRBJ2-3; tentatively, D is TRBD2 (6 bases). The CDR3 is 13 amino acids. The germline V gene encodes CDR1 MNHNS and CDR2 SASEGT. With 7 bases removed from V and 1 base from J, the gap between germline ends came to 9 bases.

The sample holds a few counts of this clonotype. The chain couples TRBV20-1 to TRBJ2-3; 14 bases line up with TRBD2. CDR3 size: 16 residues. The germline gives CDR1 DFQATT, CDR2 SNEGSKA (reference sequence). V shed 5 bases and J 0 bases; nucleotides not matched to a gene: 4. The CDR3 reads CSAGTSGRGSTDTQYF. DNA for the CDR3: TGCAGTGCTGGGACTAGCGGGAGAGGAAGCACAGATACGCAGTATTTT.

DNA for the CDR3: TGTGCCAGCAGCTTTATGACGTTCGCGGGAGGAGGGCATGAGCAGTTCTTC. Protein: CASSFMTFAGGGHEQFF. The chain is built from TRBV7-2 and TRBJ2-1; TRBD2 aligns across 8 bases. The CDR3 extends over 17 amino acids. The V gene end was trimmed by 3 bases and the J gene end by 8 bases; junction bases not matched to a gene: 15. CDR1 and CDR2 from the germline V gene are SGHTA and FQGNSA. Based on the CDR3 plus reference TRBV7-2 and TRBJ2-1, the full variable domain is GAGVSQSPSNKVTEKGKDVELRCDPISGHTALYWYRQSLGQGLEFLIYFQGNSAPDKSGLPSDRFSAERTGGSVSTLTIQRTQQEDSAVYLCASSFMTFAGGGHEQFFGPGTRLTVL.

At least ten counts were recorded for this clonotype. The chain uses TRBV30 and TRBJ2-7, with 7 bases aligning to TRBD2. CDR3 length: 11 amino acids. Germline trimming cut 3 bases from V and 6 bases from J; bases unmatched to any gene: 2. The germline V gene has CDR1 GTSNPN and CDR2 SVGIG (reference sequence). CDR3 loop: CAWSPGGEQYF. CDR3 DNA sequence: TGTGCCTGGAGCCCGGGGGGCGAGCAGTACTTC. The whole variable domain, filled in from reference TRBV30 and TRBJ2-7, reads SQTIHQWPATLVQPVGSPLSLECTVEGTSNPNLYWYRQAAGRGLQLLFYSVGIGQISSEVPQNLSASRPQDRQFILSSKKLLLSDSGFYLCAWSPGGEQYFGPGTRLTVT.

This clonotype occurred many times. This rearrangement joins TRBV11-2 to TRBJ2-7; D is unclear. Per the germline V gene, CDR1 is SGHAT and CDR2 is FQNNGV. V was pared by 6 bases and J by 4 bases, with 10 bases between. CDR3 length: 12 residues. CDR3 amino acids: CASSEDTYEQYF. The CDR3 DNA reads as TGTGCCAGCAGTGAGGATACGTACGAGCAGTACTTC.

This clonotype was seen repeatedly, ten times or more. The chain carries TRBV28 and TRBJ2-1, with D unresolved. The CDR3 consists of 14 residues. CDR1 is MDHEN and CDR2 is SYDVKM in the germline V gene. V was pared by 6 bases and J by 4 bases, with 13 bases between. The CDR3 here is CASRTHTTYNEQFF. The DNA of the CDR3 is TGTGCCAGCAGGACCCACACCACGTACAATGAGCAGTTCTTC.

There are many counts of this clonotype. J is TRBJ2-1 and V is TRBV30, with 13 bases that match TRBD2. Germline loops: CDR1 GTSNPN, CDR2 SVGIG (reference sequence). The CDR3 is 18 residues long. The ends lost 0 bases at V and 9 bases at J; junction bases unmatched: 14. CDR3 sequence (DNA): TGTGCCTGGAGTGTACCCCGACTAGCGGGAGGTCCTTCCGGTGAGCAGTTCTTC. This encodes CAWSVPRLAGGPSGEQFF.

This clonotype was found a few times. The chain combines TRBV20-1 with TRBJ1-5; tentatively, D is TRBD1 (6 bases). The CDR3 has 13 residues. Germline V CDR1 and CDR2: DFQATT, SNEGSKA (reference sequence). Trimming pared 2 bases from V and 8 bases from J, leaving 13 bases between. The CDR3 region has the DNA TGCAGTGCTAGACAGGGGATAGGGGAGCCCCAGCATTTT. Protein sequence: CSARQGIGEPQHF.

This clonotype was picked up many times. The chain is built from TRBV12-3 or TRBV12-4 and TRBJ2-5, with 11 nucleotides matching TRBD2. This CDR3 is 18 amino acids long. Trimming at V came to 2 bases and at J to 7 bases, leaving 15 bases not matched to a gene. Written as DNA, the CDR3 is TGTGCCAGCAGTTTAAGACTAGCGGGGATCACCCAGGTCGGGACCCAGTACTTC. It encodes CASSLRLAGITQVGTQYF.

This clonotype appeared a few times. This may be a read error: a much more frequent sequence differs by one nucleotide. The rearrangement links TRBV11-2 to TRBJ2-1; D possibly corresponds to TRBD2 (5 bases). Germline CDR1 reads SGHAT; CDR2 reads FQNNGV. This CDR3 contains 16 residues. The germline V and J ends were trimmed by 5 bases and 8 bases, with 22 bases remaining between them. In nucleotides, the CDR3 is TGTGCCAGCAGCAATTTAGCGCCTCTTTTCCGCGATGAGCAGTTCTTC. Residues: CASSNLAPLFRDEQFF.

The chain couples TRBV6-1 to TRBJ2-4, with 7 bases lining up with TRBD1. Per germline, CDR1 MNHNS and CDR2 SASEGT. The CDR3 covers 15 residues. Trimming removed 5 bases from V and 1 base from J; junction bases left unmatched: 5. The CDR3 protein is CASSYDRVAKNIQYF. The CDR3 DNA reads as TGTGCCAGCAGTTATGACAGGGTGGCCAAAAACATTCAGTACTTC.

This clonotype was observed many times. V gene TRBV7-3 combines with J gene TRBJ2-2; D is possibly TRBD1 (5 bases). Between the trimmed V and J ends, which lost 1 base and 0 bases, there was a span of 12 bases. The V gene's germline CDR1 is SGHTA and CDR2 FQGTGA. There are 17 residues in the CDR3. For the CDR3, the DNA is TGTGCCAGCAGCTTAAGCAATAGGGGCCCGAACACCGGGGAGCTGTTTTTT. Its translation is CASSLSNRGPNTGELFF.

This clonotype was detected ten times or more. V gene TRBV5-1 combines with J gene TRBJ1-1; D is perhaps TRBD1 (6 bases). From germline, CDR1 is SGHRS and CDR2 YFSETQ. Between the trimmed V and J ends, which lost 4 bases and 5 bases, there was a span of 18 bases. CDR3 length: 15 amino acids. The CDR3 loop is CASSQWTEGRTEAFF. As DNA, the CDR3 is TGCGCCAGCAGCCAATGGACAGAGGGACGGACTGAAGCTTTCTTT.

This clonotype was counted at least ten times. This rearrangement joins TRBV20-1 to TRBJ2-3; TRBD2 matches at 11 bases. The germline V gene encodes CDR1 DFQATT and CDR2 SNEGSKA (reference sequence). The CDR3 has 14 amino acids. CDR3 sequence reads: CSSTSGRVADTQYF. The CDR3 nucleotides read TGCAGCAGTACTAGCGGGAGAGTGGCAGATACGCAGTATTTT.

The chain recombines TRBV2 with TRBJ1-1, with D possibly TRBD1 on 5 matching bases. V lost 7 bases, J lost 0 bases, and 9 bases lay in between. This CDR3 has 13 amino acids. Germline loops: CDR1 SNHLY, CDR2 FYNNEI. CDR3 amino acids: CASIDSVNTEAFF. The DNA of the CDR3 is TGTGCCAGCATAGACAGCGTGAACACTGAAGCTTTCTTT.

Ten or more counts support this clonotype. J is TRBJ1-2 and V is TRBV12-3 or TRBV12-4; TRBD1 matches 9 bases. With V trimmed by 6 bases and J by 0 bases, 8 bases remained unmatched. The CDR3 runs to 16 residues. CDR3 nucleotide sequence: TGTGCCAGCAGCACAGGGGGCGCGGGATCTAACTATGGCTACACCTTC. This translates into CASSTGGAGSNYGYTF.

This clonotype has at least ten counts. V and J are TRBV7-6 and TRBJ1-2, with 7 bases identical to TRBD1. CDR3 size: 13 residues. V gave up 3 bases and J gave up 5 bases; unmatched junction bases: 3. The germline V gene encodes CDR1 SGHVS and CDR2 FNYEAQ. The CDR3 loop is CASSLPQGYGYTF. The CDR3 DNA follows: TGTGCCAGCAGCTTGCCACAGGGGTATGGCTACACCTTC.

In this sample, this clonotype turned up many times. This chain uses TRBV28 with TRBJ2-1; TRBD2 matches 7 bases. This CDR3 comprises 17 residues. V lost 5 bases and J lost 0; bases outside the gene matches: 10. Germline assignment: CDR1 MDHEN and CDR2 SYDVKM. This CDR3 is CASSPSGGRASYNEQFF. As DNA, the CDR3 is TGTGCCAGCAGTCCCAGTGGAGGGAGGGCCTCCTACAATGAGCAGTTCTTC.

This clonotype was observed many times. The J gene is TRBJ2-7, the V gene TRBV27; D gene ambiguous. The germline V and J ends were trimmed by 4 bases and 7 bases, with 14 bases remaining between them. Germline V CDR1 and CDR2: MNHEY, SMNVEV (reference sequence). This CDR3 spans 13 amino acids. This CDR3 is CASSSSGVREQYF. The CDR3, as DNA: TGTGCCAGCAGTTCAAGTGGGGTGCGGGAGCAGTACTTC.

This clonotype appeared a single time. The DNA for the CDR3 is TGTGCCAGCAGCCTGCAGGGGGCAATTGGTGAAGCTTTCTTT. Translating gives CASSLQGAIGEAFF. The J gene is TRBJ1-1, the V gene TRBV3-1; the match to TRBD1 covers 8 bases. Germline CDR1 is LGHDT and CDR2 is YNNKEL (reference sequence). V gave up 4 bases and J gave up 7 bases; unmatched junction bases: 8. This CDR3 comprises 14 residues.